The text below deals with one T cell receptor (beta chain). CDR3 length equals 14 residues. Germline assignment: CDR1 SGHVS and CDR2 FNYEAQ. Unmatched junction bases numbered 6, after V lost 1 base and J lost 7 bases. This entry comes from a study of cytomegalovirus exposure and HLA in healthy donors. Repertoires were generated with immunoSEQ multiplex PCR, while TCRdb's copy carries only in-frame clones and drops some. The sample lists 250,000 or so clones, 90% seen once, with 0.37% in the top ten. The donors were members of the validation cohort, which comprised roughly 120 subjects and was separate from the first cohort of some 680 subjects.

The chain has TRBV7-6 and TRBJ2-7; 8 nucleotides match TRBD1. This receptor was taken from a woman under 30 in good health and CMV-seronegative. The sequenced sample consisted of PBMCs. CDR3 protein: CASSLGQGPREQYF. The CDR3 DNA reads TGTGCCAGCAGCTTAGGACAGGGGCCGAGGGAGCAGTACTTC.